These 13 T cell receptor beta chains share one sample of origin, sequenced in a study of T-cell reconstitution after alpha-beta-depleted transplantation in children. Unique molecular identifiers were incorporated when the TCRbeta library was constructed. Each CDR3 protein is one row after TCRdb ran MiXCR on the PCR reads. The table lists approximately 800,000 distinct CDR3 sequences, about 16% of them singletons. Sequenced here: PBMCs, mostly from graft donor cells, sampled 360 days after TCRalphabeta/CD19-depleted stem cell transplant. All receptors come from a male patient younger than 18 who had a stem cell transplant for acute lymphoblastic leukemia, so the T cells may come from the graft donor.

The chain employs TRBV15 and TRBJ2-7, with 9 bases identical to TRBD2. Germline V gene lookup returns CDR1 LNHNV and CDR2 YYDKDF (reference sequence). Unmatched junction bases numbered 4, after V lost 0 bases and J lost 4 bases. The CDR3 is 15 residues long. CDR3 residues: CATSRDSGRQYEQYF. The CDR3 DNA is TGTGCCACCAGCAGAGATAGCGGGAGACAGTACGAGCAGTACTTC.

The chain carries TRBV20-1 and TRBJ2-6, with a tentative D call TRBD2 (5 bases). Germline assignment: CDR1 DFQATT and CDR2 SNEGSKA (reference sequence). Trimming shortened V by 3 bases and J by 4 bases, and 10 bases separated the two germline ends. The CDR3 is 14 residues long. For the CDR3, the DNA is TGCAGTGCTAGTCGACTATCGGGGGCCAACGTCCTGACTTTC. This codes for CSASRLSGANVLTF.

Many counts were recorded for this clonotype. The J gene is TRBJ1-5, the V gene TRBV4-2, with D possibly matching TRBD1 (6 bases). The CDR3 extends over 15 amino acids. Looked up from germline, CDR1 is LGHNA and CDR2 is YNFKEQ. Trimming left V 1 base short and J 7 bases short, with 14 bases between. This CDR3 reads CASSQGGLQGQPQHF. CDR3 in DNA: TGTGCCAGCAGCCAAGGGGGACTTCAGGGGCAGCCCCAGCATTTT.

This clonotype was counted between two and nine times. This chain links TRBV5-1 with TRBJ1-2, with TRBD1 matching over 7 bases. Looked up from germline, CDR1 is SGHRS and CDR2 is YFSETQ. The CDR3 runs to 16 residues. The junction had 13 bases not matched to a gene; V was cut back by 4 bases and J by 4 bases. CDR3 amino acids: CASSPGYRGARYGYTF. CDR3 sequence (DNA): TGCGCCAGCAGCCCTGGATACAGGGGCGCCCGCTATGGCTACACCTTC.

Ten or more counts support this clonotype. The gene calls are TRBV4-1 and TRBJ2-1; 8 bases map to TRBD2. CDR1 MGHRA and CDR2 YSYEKL come from the germline V gene. The CDR3 length is 12 residues. V dropped 4 bases and J dropped 8; count of bases not matched to a gene: 1. As DNA, the CDR3 is TGCGCCAGCAGCCCGCGGGGGGATGAGCAGTTCTTC. This gives the protein CASSPRGDEQFF.

V is TRBV5-1 and J is TRBJ2-1; 10 nucleotides agree with TRBD2. Germline CDR1 is SGHRS and CDR2 is YFSETQ. V lost 0 bases to trimming and J lost 2 bases; unmatched junction nucleotides: 5. The CDR3 totals 17 residues. Written as DNA, the CDR3 is TGCGCCAGCAGCTTGGTGGCTAGCGGGAGACCCTACAATGAGCAGTTCTTC. Amino acid sequence: CASSLVASGRPYNEQFF.

This clonotype was seen a few times. The CDR3 DNA reads TGTGCCAGCAGCTTACGGGACACTACGAATGAGCAGTTCTTC. It encodes CASSLRDTTNEQFF. This chain links TRBV7-9 with TRBJ2-1; tentative D call: TRBD1 (6 bases). Germline V gene lookup returns CDR1 SEHNR and CDR2 FQNEAQ (reference sequence). V dropped 2 bases and J dropped 7 bases, with 12 bases sitting between them. The CDR3 loop spans 14 amino acids.

In this sample, this clonotype turned up a few times. A junction boundary mismatches the germline segment, possibly from a read error. The CDR3 DNA sequence: TGTGCCAGCAGCATAGCGGGAGCGTACACCGGGGAGCTGTTTTTT. Its protein is CASSIAGAYTGELFF. J is TRBJ2-2 and V is TRBV7-6; 9 bases are shared with TRBD2. Germline CDR1 SGHVS, CDR2 FNYEAQ. The CDR3 sequence is 15 residues long.

The rearrangement uses TRBV12-3 or TRBV12-4 and TRBJ2-1; D gene unclear. The CDR3 loop spans 14 amino acids. The germline V and J ends were trimmed by 3 bases and 7 bases, with 13 bases remaining between them. CDR3: CASSFLGPLNEQFF. Written as DNA, the CDR3 is TGTGCCAGCAGTTTCCTAGGGCCCCTTAATGAGCAGTTCTTC.

This clonotype was found a few times. The rearrangement links TRBV3-1 to TRBJ2-1, with D tentatively TRBD1 or TRBD2 (5 bases each). Per the germline V gene, CDR1 is LGHDT and CDR2 is YNNKEL (reference sequence). With 10 bases removed from V and 9 bases from J, the gap between germline ends came to 19 bases. The CDR3 runs 13 residues. The CDR3 DNA is TGTGCCACCCAGCGTCGGGACGTTGGTGAGCAGTTCTTC. This sequence encodes CATQRRDVGEQFF.

This rearrangement joins TRBV11-2 to TRBJ2-1; D unclear. The CDR3 totals 14 residues. V lost 1 base and J 5 bases, leaving 9 bases between the germline ends. The germline gives CDR1 SGHAT, CDR2 FQNNGV. CDR3 sequence: CASSLVLGHNEQFF. As DNA, the CDR3 is TGTGCCAGCAGCTTAGTTTTGGGCCACAATGAGCAGTTCTTC.

The chain uses TRBV11-2 and TRBJ1-6, with a tentative D call TRBD1 (6 bases). This CDR3 comprises 15 residues. Germline lookup yields CDR1 SGHAT and CDR2 FQNNGV. Trimming stripped 0 bases from V and 9 bases from J, with 12 bases between. CDR3 in DNA: TGTGCCAGCAGCTTAGATCGGGGGCCCGGTTCACCCCTCCACTTT. Amino acids: CASSLDRGPGSPLHF.

The sample holds a few counts of this clonotype. The CDR3 DNA sequence: TGTGCCAGCACCGGACGGTTTTCTAACTATGGCTACACCTTC. It translates to CASTGRFSNYGYTF. The chain uses TRBV3-1 and TRBJ1-2; no definite D call. CDR3 length equals 14 residues. Germline loops: CDR1 LGHDT, CDR2 YNNKEL (reference sequence). Trimming left V 7 bases short and J 0 bases short, with 12 bases between.